This entry lists 18 T cell receptor beta chains sequenced from one sample in a study of shared clonotypes between healthy human individuals. Data came from immunoSEQ multiplex PCR; TCRdb stores just in-frame clones and leaves some out. The repertoire holds over a million clones, with 98% as singletons. Sequencing input: naive CD4+ T cells sorted from blood. Subset in this sample: CD45RA+ positively selected. All receptors come from a man under 40 in good health.

The chain couples TRBV29-1 to TRBJ2-6; TRBD1 matches 8 bases. The V gene end was trimmed by 4 bases and the J gene end by 0 bases; junction bases not matched to a gene: 8. This CDR3 has 17 amino acids. Germline V CDR1 and CDR2: SQVTM, ANQGSEA. CDR3 region: CSVARTGPSSGANVLTF. DNA for the CDR3: TGCAGCGTTGCCAGGACAGGGCCAAGCTCTGGGGCCAACGTCCTGACTTTC.

V is TRBV5-5 and J is TRBJ2-7, with a tentative D call TRBD1 (5 bases). This CDR3 has 15 amino acids. Deletions cut 4 bases from V and 5 bases from J, with 19 bases between. Germline V CDR1 and CDR2: SGHKS, YYEKEE (reference sequence). The CDR3 DNA reads as TGTGCCAGCAGCCGCCCCCTGGGGCGCACCCACGAGCAGTACTTC. Encoded protein: CASSRPLGRTHEQYF.

The chain uses TRBV5-1 and TRBJ2-7; 10 bases match TRBD1. This CDR3 is 14 amino acids long. Germline V gene data show CDR1 as SGHRS and CDR2 as YFSETQ. With V trimmed by 3 bases and J by 5 bases, 5 bases remained unmatched. DNA for the CDR3: TGCGCCAGCAGCTGGGACAGGGGTATCAACGAGCAGTACTTC. Its translation is CASSWDRGINEQYF.

This chain links TRBV29-1 with TRBJ2-1; 7 nucleotides match TRBD2. The V gene end was trimmed by 5 bases and the J gene end by 8 bases; junction bases not matched to a gene: 12. The CDR3 runs 14 residues. Germline-derived CDR1 and CDR2 are SQVTM and ANQGSEA. The CDR3 sequence is CSVSPRGSIDEQFF. Written as DNA, the CDR3 is TGCAGCGTTTCCCCTCGCGGGAGTATAGATGAGCAGTTCTTC.

The chain carries TRBV2 and TRBJ2-2; 14 bases match TRBD2. V gave up 6 bases and J gave up 3 bases; unmatched junction bases: 12. The length of the CDR3 is 19 residues. CDR1 is SNHLY, CDR2 FYNNEI, per germline. CDR3 loop: CASSGIRTSGRRYTGELFF. DNA for the CDR3: TGTGCCAGCAGCGGTATTCGGACTAGCGGGAGGCGGTACACCGGGGAGCTGTTTTTT.

This clone was found once. The chain carries TRBV19 and TRBJ1-1; possible D gene TRBD1, 5 bases. Germline assignment: CDR1 LNHDA and CDR2 SQIVND (reference sequence). V was cut by 8 bases and J by 4 bases, with 17 bases left in between. The CDR3 length is 14 residues. The CDR3 protein is CASGVFRGGTEAFF. CDR3 sequence (DNA): TGTGCCAGTGGGGTCTTCCGGGGGGGCACTGAAGCTTTCTTT.

The chain links TRBV9 to TRBJ2-7; the D gene is possibly TRBD2 (6 bases). The CDR3 loop spans 15 amino acids. The germline gives CDR1 SGDLS, CDR2 YYNGEE. V was cut by 2 bases and J by 3 bases, with 15 bases left in between. The CDR3 protein is CASSVRGGRYYEQYF. CDR3 DNA: TGTGCCAGCAGCGTGAGGGGAGGCAGGTACTACGAGCAGTACTTC.

V usage is TRBV7-9 and J usage is TRBJ2-2, with D unclear. Germline V gene sequence: CDR1 SEHNR, CDR2 FQNEAQ (reference sequence). The length of the CDR3 is 13 residues. The V and J ends lost 3 bases and 4 bases respectively, with 6 bases between them. The CDR3 region is CASSFKGTGELFF. CDR3 in DNA: TGTGCCAGCAGCTTCAAGGGCACCGGGGAGCTGTTTTTT.

The chain uses TRBV14 and TRBJ2-1; the match to TRBD2 covers 14 bases. Per germline, CDR1 SGHDN and CDR2 FVKESK. V shed 5 bases and J 9 bases; nucleotides not matched to a gene: 9. There are 16 residues in the CDR3. The CDR3 DNA is TGTGCCAGCAGCAAGACCGGGACTAGCGGGAGCACTGAGCAGTTCTTC. The encoded protein is CASSKTGTSGSTEQFF.

The chain couples TRBV29-1 to TRBJ1-1; maybe TRBD1 (6 bases). Germline values: CDR1 SQVTM, CDR2 ANQGSEA. V dropped 6 bases and J dropped 5 bases, with 16 bases sitting between them. The CDR3 has 13 residues. CDR3 nucleotides: TGCAGCGTCTCCTCCAGGGGTCGGACTGAAGCTTTCTTT. Translation gives CSVSSRGRTEAFF.

The V and J genes are TRBV6-1 and TRBJ1-3, with 8 bases aligning to TRBD1. Germline trimming cut 1 base from V and 0 bases from J; bases unmatched to any gene: 8. Germline loops: CDR1 MNHNS, CDR2 SASEGT. The CDR3 runs 18 residues. CDR3 sequence: CASSEVKDRAFSGNTIYF. In nucleotides, the CDR3 is TGTGCCAGCAGTGAAGTTAAGGACAGGGCCTTCTCTGGAAACACCATATATTTT.

The V call is TRBV15, the J call TRBJ2-7; tentatively, D is TRBD2 (6 bases). From germline, CDR1 is LNHNV and CDR2 YYDKDF (reference sequence). The ends were cut back, 4 bases at V and 3 bases at J, with 19 bases in the middle. This CDR3 has 16 amino acids. In nucleotides, the CDR3 is TGTGCCACCAGCACTAGATCAGGGATGGGGGGCTACGAGCAGTACTTC. Protein sequence: CATSTRSGMGGYEQYF.

The chain recombines TRBV18 with TRBJ2-7, with TRBD2 matching over 8 bases. The CDR3 covers 17 residues. Trimming took 3 bases from V and 0 from J; bases not matched to a gene: 10. Germline V gives CDR1 KGHSH, CDR2 LQKENI. The CDR3 DNA reads TGTGCCAGCTCACCGACCATGACGGGAGGGGGCTCCTACGAGCAGTACTTC. Its translation is CASSPTMTGGGSYEQYF. Full variable domain (missing parts from reference TRBV18 and TRBJ2-7): NAGVMQNPRHLVRRRGQEARLRCSPMKGHSHVYWYRQLPEEGLKFMVYLQKENIIDESGMPKERFSAEFPKEGPSILRIQQVVRGDSAAYFCASSPTMTGGGSYEQYFGPGTRLTVT.

V usage is TRBV11-2 and J usage is TRBJ2-7, with D maybe TRBD2 (6 bases). CDR3 length: 16 residues. Trimming took 2 bases from V and 1 from J, leaving 15 bases between them. From germline, CDR1 is SGHAT and CDR2 FQNNGV. CDR3: CASSLRGGSHSYEQYF. The CDR3 DNA reads TGTGCCAGCAGCTTACGAGGAGGGTCACATTCCTACGAGCAGTACTTC.

The V and J genes are TRBV29-1 and TRBJ2-5; no definite D call. Trimming took 8 bases from V and 1 from J, leaving 11 bases between them. Germline V CDR1 and CDR2: SQVTM, ANQGSEA. This CDR3 region has 12 residues. The chain's CDR3 is CSFWSFQETQYF. CDR3 nucleotides: TGCAGCTTTTGGTCGTTCCAAGAGACCCAGTACTTC.

V usage is TRBV7-9 and J usage is TRBJ2-3, with D maybe TRBD1 (6 bases). In germline, CDR1 is SEHNR, CDR2 FQNEAQ (reference sequence). V gave up 4 bases and J gave up 0 bases, with 11 bases separating them. The CDR3 sequence is 15 residues long. In DNA form, the CDR3 reads TGTGCCAGCAGCTCGGACAGAGAAAGCACAGATACGCAGTATTTT. The encoded protein is CASSSDRESTDTQYF.

A word on this clone: At one end, the junction sequence differs from germline, possibly due to a read error. The sample has other DNA sequences that encode this CDR3 too. The J gene is TRBJ2-3, the V gene TRBV28, with 11 bases lining up with TRBD1. This CDR3 region has 15 residues. Germline V gives CDR1 MDHEN, CDR2 SYDVKM. The CDR3: CASLTGQGGADTQYF. CDR3 nucleotides: TGCGCCAGTCTGACGGGACAGGGGGGCGCAGATACGCAGTATTTT. The whole variable domain, remainder taken from reference TRBV28 and TRBJ2-3, is DVKVTQSSRYLVKRTGEKVFLECVQDMDHENMFWYRQDPGLGLRLIYFSYDVKMKEKGDIPEGYSVSREKKERFSLILESASTNQTSMYLCASLTGQGGADTQYFGPGTRLTVL.

This chain joins TRBV6-1 and TRBJ2-5; 9 bases fit TRBD1. Trimming cost V 6 bases and J 3 bases; bases outside gene matches: 8. This CDR3 contains 15 residues. The germline CDR1 and CDR2 sequences are MNHNS and SASEGT. CDR3 in amino acids: CASRATGTGKETQYF. DNA of the CDR3: TGTGCCAGCAGGGCTACCGGGACAGGGAAAGAGACCCAGTACTTC.